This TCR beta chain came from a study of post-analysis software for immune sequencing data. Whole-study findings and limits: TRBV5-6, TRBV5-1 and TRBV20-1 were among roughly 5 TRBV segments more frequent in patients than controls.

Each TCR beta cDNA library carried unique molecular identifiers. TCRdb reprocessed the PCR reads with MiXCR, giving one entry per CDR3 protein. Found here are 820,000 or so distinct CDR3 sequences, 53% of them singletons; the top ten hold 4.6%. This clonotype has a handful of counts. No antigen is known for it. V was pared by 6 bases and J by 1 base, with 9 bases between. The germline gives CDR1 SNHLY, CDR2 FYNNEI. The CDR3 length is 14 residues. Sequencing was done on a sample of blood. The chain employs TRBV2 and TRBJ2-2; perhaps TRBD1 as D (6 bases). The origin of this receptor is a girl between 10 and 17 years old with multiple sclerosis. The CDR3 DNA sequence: TGTGCCAGCAGCTTGACAGGGAACACCGGGGAGCTGTTTTTT. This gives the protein CASSLTGNTGELFF.